Presented here are 29 T cell receptor beta chains from one specimen sequenced in a study of T cell repertoires in cytomegalovirus infection. One entry per CDR3 protein, called by TCRdb with MiXCR from the reads. The repertoire holds about 900,000 distinct CDR3 sequences, approximately 31% seen once, with over 12% in the top ten. Their antigen targets remain unknown. Here the sequenced sample was cultured CD8+ T cells from PBMCs, taken from culture after CMV antigen stimulation. Source of these receptors: a human donor in good health (CMV status not recorded). Some clones in this sample may be carry-over from other donors' samples.

This chain connects TRBV2 to TRBJ1-5; D call uncertain. The CDR3 extends over 14 amino acids. Germline values: CDR1 SNHLY, CDR2 FYNNEI. V was pared by 4 bases and J by 6 bases, with 13 bases between. DNA for the CDR3: TGTGCCAGCAGTGCCGTAGGGTTTGGTCAGCCCCAGCATTTT. This gives the protein CASSAVGFGQPQHF.

The genes are TRBV6-1 and TRBJ1-2, with a possible D match to TRBD1 (5 bases). V was shortened by 5 bases and J by 7 bases, with 17 bases between the two germline ends. This CDR3 is 14 amino acids long. The germline V gene has CDR1 MNHNS and CDR2 SASEGT. This CDR3 reads CASSRGMAAPGYTF. The CDR3 nucleotides are TGTGCCAGCAGTCGGGGGATGGCAGCCCCTGGCTACACCTTC.

The rearrangement uses TRBV7-6 and TRBJ2-3, with 8 bases that match TRBD2. The CDR3 is made up of 13 amino acids. Trimming at V came to 11 bases and at J to 2 bases, leaving 6 bases not matched to a gene. CDR1 SGHVS and CDR2 FNYEAQ come from the germline V gene. The CDR3 loop reads CAGCSGVTDTQYF. The CDR3 DNA is TGTGCCGGCTGTAGCGGGGTCACAGATACGCAGTATTTT.

The chain employs TRBV12-3 or TRBV12-4 and TRBJ2-7; D remains unclear. The CDR3 sequence is 12 residues long. V was clipped by 5 bases and J by 5 bases, with 10 bases between them. The CDR3 nucleotides read TGTGCCAGCAGTCTGTACCTTAACGAGCAGTACTTC. Encoded protein: CASSLYLNEQYF.

The chain combines TRBV28 with TRBJ1-1; maybe TRBD1 (6 bases). The CDR3 extends over 18 amino acids. The germline CDR1 and CDR2 sequences are MDHEN and SYDVKM. V was shortened by 3 bases and J by 4 bases, with 24 bases between the two germline ends. The CDR3: CASSFRDTTWRATTEAFF. DNA of the CDR3: TGTGCCAGCAGTTTCCGGGACACCACCTGGAGGGCCACCACTGAAGCTTTCTTT.

This chain links TRBV9 with TRBJ2-1, with 9 bases that match TRBD2. Per germline, CDR1 SGDLS and CDR2 YYNGEE. The CDR3 runs to 15 residues. The V and J ends lost 0 bases and 6 bases, in that order; junction bases with no gene match: 4. The CDR3 is CASSVVAGVSNEQFF. CDR3 nucleotides: TGTGCCAGCAGCGTAGTAGCGGGGGTCAGCAATGAGCAGTTCTTC.

CDR3 nucleotides: TGTGCCAGCAGCCTCCTGGGGCCAGATACGCAGTATTTT. Translating gives CASSLLGPDTQYF. The chain combines TRBV27 with TRBJ2-3, with TRBD1 as a possible D gene (5 bases). Germline CDR1 reads MNHEY; CDR2 reads SMNVEV (reference sequence). Trimming left V 6 bases short and J 4 bases short, with 11 bases between. The CDR3 sequence is 13 residues long.

This clonotype was detected only a few times. The chain has TRBV6-6 and TRBJ1-2, with TRBD1 matching over 7 bases. Germline-derived CDR1 and CDR2 are MNHNY and SVGAGI (reference sequence). The CDR3 runs 14 residues. V gave up 2 bases and J gave up 5 bases; unmatched junction bases: 5. In DNA form, the CDR3 reads TGTGCCAGCAGTTACGAGGGGGCTGGGTATGGCTACACCTTC. Its protein is CASSYEGAGYGYTF.

This chain uses TRBV27 with TRBJ2-1, with 11 positions matching TRBD2. The CDR3 is 13 amino acids. In germline, CDR1 is MNHEY, CDR2 SMNVEV (reference sequence). CDR3 nucleotide sequence: TGTATTAGCGGGGGGGCGGGATACAATGAGCAGTTCTTC. The encoded protein is CISGGAGYNEQFF.

This clonotype was seen a few times. V gene TRBV15 combines with J gene TRBJ1-5; the D is unclear. Deletions cut 5 bases from V and 7 bases from J, with 12 bases between. Germline loops: CDR1 LNHNV, CDR2 YYDKDF (reference sequence). CDR3 length equals 13 residues. DNA of the CDR3: TGTGCCACCAGCGACACCCTGGGACAGCCCCAGCATTTT. Translated, it gives CATSDTLGQPQHF.

This clonotype showed up many times. The V and J genes are TRBV7-2 and TRBJ2-5; 11 bases align to TRBD2. The CDR3 is made up of 18 amino acids. The germline gives CDR1 SGHTA, CDR2 FQGNSA. With V trimmed by 1 base and J by 4 bases, 11 bases remained unmatched. The CDR3 spells CASSLEASGGTRGETQYF. The CDR3 DNA is TGTGCCAGCAGCTTAGAGGCTAGCGGGGGGACCCGGGGAGAGACCCAGTACTTC.

This clonotype was seen a few times. The chain uses TRBV9 and TRBJ2-6, with 8 bases that match TRBD2. The CDR3 spans 17 residues. Germline V lookup: CDR1 SGDLS, CDR2 YYNGEE. J lost 2 bases, V lost 6 bases, and 10 bases had no gene match. CDR3 nucleotide sequence: TGTGCCAGCACCCCCGGGGGGGGTTCTGCTGGGGCCAACGTCCTGACTTTC. This gives the protein CASTPGGGSAGANVLTF.

This chain links TRBV19 with TRBJ2-5, with TRBD2 as a possible D gene (5 bases). Looked up from germline, CDR1 is LNHDA and CDR2 is SQIVND (reference sequence). The CDR3 has 15 amino acids. Trimming left V 6 bases short and J 3 bases short, with 17 bases between. The CDR3 protein is CASSLGERVEETQYF. As DNA, the CDR3 is TGTGCCAGTAGCCTCGGCGAGAGGGTGGAAGAGACCCAGTACTTC.

V is TRBV7-9 and J is TRBJ1-2; tentatively, D is TRBD1 (6 bases). Trimming shortened V by 4 bases and J by 7 bases, and 10 bases separated the two germline ends. Germline V gene lookup returns CDR1 SEHNR and CDR2 FQNEAQ (reference sequence). The CDR3 contains 12 residues. The CDR3 here is CASSSRGPGYTF. In DNA, the CDR3 is TGTGCCAGCAGCTCTCGGGGGCCTGGCTACACCTTC.

This clonotype was recorded a few times. V and J are TRBV6-2 or TRBV6-3 and TRBJ2-1; TRBD2 matches 8 bases. The germline CDR1 and CDR2 sequences are MNHEY and SVGEGT. The CDR3 length is 14 residues. V was pared by 7 bases and J by 1 base, with 3 bases of the junction left unmatched. CDR3 sequence reads: CASNPSGSYNEQFF. DNA of the CDR3: TGTGCCAGCAACCCTAGCGGGTCCTACAATGAGCAGTTCTTC.

Turning to this clonotype: This may stem from a read error, because a much larger clone lies one nucleotide away. The chain employs TRBV7-2 and TRBJ2-1, with D hard to call. Germline V gene lookup returns CDR1 SGHTA and CDR2 FQGNSA. CDR3 size: 15 residues. CDR3 nucleotide sequence: TGTGTCAGCACCGATGGGCCTTTCCTAAACAATGAGCAGTTCTTC. Its protein is CVSTDGPFLNNEQFF.

CDR3 loop: CASSLDRRTRAEAFF. The CDR3 DNA follows: TGTGCCAGCAGTTTAGACAGACGGACCAGGGCTGAAGCTTTCTTT. The V and J genes are TRBV12-3 or TRBV12-4 and TRBJ1-1; D may be TRBD1 (5 bases). V was clipped by 1 base and J by 6 bases, with 15 bases between them. This CDR3 region has 15 residues.

In this sample, this clonotype turned up many times. The chain is built from TRBV7-9 and TRBJ2-3; D is possibly TRBD2 (6 bases). This CDR3 spans 13 amino acids. The germline V gene encodes CDR1 SEHNR and CDR2 FQNEAQ (reference sequence). This CDR3 reads CAGTGVNTDTQYF. The DNA for the CDR3 is TGTGCTGGCACGGGGGTCAACACAGATACGCAGTATTTT.

The chain employs TRBV9 and TRBJ1-6; D is possibly TRBD1 (6 bases). This CDR3 spans 16 amino acids. V gave up 2 bases and J gave up 5 bases, with 14 bases separating them. Germline assignment: CDR1 SGDLS and CDR2 YYNGEE. The CDR3 region is CASSVNREADNSPLHF. CDR3 coding DNA: TGTGCCAGCAGCGTCAACAGGGAGGCGGATAATTCACCCCTCCACTTT.

This chain links TRBV25-1 with TRBJ1-1; D not resolved. The V gene's germline CDR1 is MGHDK and CDR2 SYGVNS. The CDR3 is 12 residues long. V was trimmed by 5 bases and J by 2 bases, leaving 6 bases between them. This chain's CDR3 is CASSPDNTEAFF. In nucleotides, the CDR3 is TGTGCCAGCAGTCCTGACAACACTGAAGCTTTCTTT. Supplemented by reference TRBV25-1 and TRBJ1-1, the full variable domain reads EADIYQTPRYLVIGTGKKITLECSQTMGHDKMYWYQQDPGMELHLIHYSYGVNSTEKGDLSSESTVSRIRTEHFPLTLESARPSHTSQYLCASSPDNTEAFFGQGTRLTVV.

With regard to this clonotype: A much larger clone is a single base away; this may be a read error. The chain has TRBV7-9 and TRBJ1-6, with a weak D call TRBD1 (5 bases). The CDR3 is 14 residues long. Germline loops: CDR1 SEHNR, CDR2 FQNEAQ (reference sequence). DNA for the CDR3: TGTGCCCGCAGCTCAATCGACAGCAATTCACCCCTCCACTTT. Amino acid sequence: CARSSIDSNSPLHF.

The chain links TRBV18 to TRBJ2-2, with a weak D call TRBD1 (5 bases). The CDR3 runs to 15 residues. Germline V gene sequence: CDR1 KGHSH, CDR2 LQKENI. Trimming pared 1 base from V and 3 bases from J, leaving 9 bases between. The CDR3 reads CASSPLDTHTGELFF. In nucleotides, the CDR3 is TGTGCCAGCTCACCACTGGACACCCACACCGGGGAGCTGTTTTTT.

This chain joins TRBV27 and TRBJ2-3, with D tentatively TRBD1 (6 bases). The CDR3 length is 17 residues. Deletions cut 6 bases from V and 3 bases from J, with 22 bases between. The germline V gene has CDR1 MNHEY and CDR2 SMNVEV (reference sequence). This chain's CDR3 is CASRGDTRGGVTDTQYF. CDR3 DNA sequence: TGTGCCAGCAGGGGGGACACCCGAGGGGGAGTGACAGATACGCAGTATTTT.

There are a few counts of this clonotype. V is TRBV7-2 and J is TRBJ2-3; D gene ambiguous. Germline CDR1 SGHTA, CDR2 FQGNSA. With 1 base removed from V and 4 bases from J, the gap between germline ends came to 9 bases. The CDR3 extends over 14 amino acids. Here the CDR3 reads CASSLDKNADTQYF. The CDR3 DNA sequence: TGTGCCAGCAGCTTAGACAAGAACGCAGATACGCAGTATTTT.

The chain joins TRBV7-3 to TRBJ2-2; D remains ambiguous. The CDR3 is 15 residues long. Per germline, CDR1 SGHTA and CDR2 FQGTGA. V was cut by 3 bases and J by 3 bases, with 11 bases left in between. CDR3 in amino acids: CASSFTSEYTGELFF. CDR3 nucleotide sequence: TGTGCCAGCAGCTTTACATCGGAATACACCGGGGAGCTGTTTTTT.

In this sample, this clonotype turned up a few times. This chain connects TRBV3-1 to TRBJ2-7, with D possibly being TRBD1 or TRBD2 (5 bases each). Looked up from germline, CDR1 is LGHDT and CDR2 is YNNKEL (reference sequence). V was trimmed by 4 bases and J by 2 bases, leaving 15 bases between them. The CDR3 length is 15 residues. The CDR3 spells CASSPRDAVTYEQYF. CDR3 bases: TGTGCCAGCAGCCCAAGGGACGCGGTTACCTACGAGCAGTACTTC.

This clonotype was seen only a few times. The J gene is TRBJ2-1, the V gene TRBV4-3, with 11 positions matching TRBD2. The CDR3 runs to 16 residues. Germline CDR1 LGHNA, CDR2 YSLEER. J gave up 6 bases and V 1 base, and 5 bases lay outside the gene matches. The CDR3 nucleotides read TGCGCCAGCAGCCAAGGACTAGCGGGGAGACGCAATGAGCAGTTCTTC. This gives the protein CASSQGLAGRRNEQFF.

The chain recombines TRBV7-6 with TRBJ2-3; possible D gene TRBD2, 6 bases. The germline V gene has CDR1 SGHVS and CDR2 FNYEAQ. The CDR3 spans 15 residues. V dropped 5 bases and J dropped 6 bases, with 18 bases sitting between them. The CDR3 DNA follows: TGTGCCAGCAGCCCAACGGCGGGGCAGGTGGATACGCAGTATTTT. It codes for CASSPTAGQVDTQYF.

The CDR3 sequence is CASSLIGESGYTF. The CDR3 coding sequence is TGTGCCAGCAGTTTAATCGGGGAATCCGGCTACACCTTC. The chain uses TRBV12-3 or TRBV12-4 and TRBJ1-2; D is undetermined. The ends were cut back, 2 bases at V and 8 bases at J, with 12 bases in the middle. There are 13 residues in the CDR3.